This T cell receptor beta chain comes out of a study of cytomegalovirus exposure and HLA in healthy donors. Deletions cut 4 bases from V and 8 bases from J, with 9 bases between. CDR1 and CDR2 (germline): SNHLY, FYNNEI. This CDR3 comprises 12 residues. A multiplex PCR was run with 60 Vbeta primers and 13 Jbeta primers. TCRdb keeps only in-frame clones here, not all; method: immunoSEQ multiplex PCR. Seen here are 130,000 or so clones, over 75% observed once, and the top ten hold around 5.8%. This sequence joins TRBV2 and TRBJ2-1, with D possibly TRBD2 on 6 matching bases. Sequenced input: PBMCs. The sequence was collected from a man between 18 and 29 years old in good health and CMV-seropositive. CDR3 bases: TGTGCCAGCAGTGGGGACTTCCATGAGCAGTTCTTC. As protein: CASSGDFHEQFF.